The rows below give T cell receptor beta chains drawn from one sample of a study of blood T cell repertoires in COVID-19. Only in-frame clones appear in the TCRdb table, and some are missing; sequencing was by immunoSEQ multiplex PCR. This table holds some 200,000 clones, approximately 83% found once. Sequencing was done on a sample of PBMCs or T cells enriched from blood (not recorded which). Receptors were obtained from a man aged 35-49 years who had recovered from COVID-19. CDR3s include the opening cysteine and the closing phenylalanine or tryptophan. D genes are given only for firm matches.

TRBV10-3	-	TRBJ2-5	CAISESRSGETQYF
TRBV12-5	-	TRBJ1-1	CASGLTANTEAFF
TRBV10-3	TRBD1	TRBJ1-4	CAISVQGGNEKLFF
TRBV28	-	TRBJ1-3	CASRGYGSGNTIYF
TRBV9	-	TRBJ1-3	CASSVAGSGNTIYF
TRBV19	TRBD2	TRBJ2-2	CASRGGNTPNTGELFF
TRBV4-3	TRBD1	TRBJ1-2	CASSQVERQGNGYTF
TRBV9	-	TRBJ1-1	CASSVFSVATEAFF
TRBV5-8	TRBD2	TRBJ2-1	CASSPGLAGGARHNEQFF
TRBV2	TRBD1	TRBJ2-3	CASSEAGTEYVDTQYF
TRBV6-5	-	TRBJ2-1	CASSYSVFRKQFF
TRBV5-1	-	TRBJ2-6	CASSLGPQGATGANVLTF
TRBV5-1	TRBD1	TRBJ2-1	CASSLTGATYNEQFF
TRBV10-2	-	TRBJ1-1	CASSDFAGVGGGSTEAFF
TRBV7-2	-	TRBJ2-1	CASSPTGETYNEQFF
TRBV3-1/TRBV3-2	-	TRBJ1-2	CASSVGHVYGYTF
TRBV3-1/TRBV3-2	-	TRBJ1-2	CASSQRSNYGYTF
TRBV5-6	TRBD2	TRBJ2-2	CASGRGTGELFF
TRBV18	TRBD1	TRBJ1-3	CASSPIGDRGYSGNTIYF
TRBV3-1/TRBV3-2	TRBD1	TRBJ1-2	CASSRPGTGVGYTF
TRBV5-6	-	TRBJ1-6	CASRNLGATGYNSPLHF
TRBV28	-	TRBJ2-2	CATLKGLNTGELFF
TRBV29-1	-	TRBJ1-3	CSVSSWEGSGNTIYF
TRBV7-8	TRBD2	TRBJ2-5	CASSSPWGGRQETQYF
TRBV7-6	TRBD1	TRBJ2-1	CASSRTGAAYNEQFF
TRBV7-6	-	TRBJ1-6	CASSLASNSPLHF
TRBV6-1	-	TRBJ1-2	CASSEFFPRGSYTF
TRBV5-4	-	TRBJ1-1	CASSQPGTIGTEAFF
TRBV7-2	-	TRBJ1-4	CASSLYPGEGLNEKLFF
TRBV6-2/TRBV6-3	-	TRBJ1-1	CASSYLTRGLNTEAFF
TRBV5-1	-	TRBJ2-5	CASSLARQQETQYF
TRBV20-1	TRBD1	TRBJ2-1	CSAGGWNEQFF
TRBV5-1	TRBD1	TRBJ2-7	CASSVGTGGSYEQYF
TRBV7-8	-	TRBJ1-1	CASSLHGGRGTEAFF
TRBV4-2	-	TRBJ1-5	CASSQEARGEPQHF
TRBV5-4	-	TRBJ1-2	CASSLPKRGYTF
TRBV30	-	TRBJ1-2	CAGSPNWGHGGYTF
TRBV15	-	TRBJ1-1	CATSRDLFGQLNTEAFF
TRBV4-1	TRBD1	TRBJ1-4	CATRTPGQGGEKLFF
TRBV6-5	TRBD1	TRBJ1-2	CASIDRGYGYTF
TRBV4-1	-	TRBJ1-4	CASSQPSRDRGEKLFF
TRBV6-5	TRBD1	TRBJ2-7	CASSFRTGATYEQYF
TRBV5-4	-	TRBJ2-3	CASSLGGERRTDTQYF
TRBV6-5	TRBD1	TRBJ1-5	CASRRDRKQPQHF
TRBV11-2	-	TRBJ2-3	CASLRLTSTDTQYF